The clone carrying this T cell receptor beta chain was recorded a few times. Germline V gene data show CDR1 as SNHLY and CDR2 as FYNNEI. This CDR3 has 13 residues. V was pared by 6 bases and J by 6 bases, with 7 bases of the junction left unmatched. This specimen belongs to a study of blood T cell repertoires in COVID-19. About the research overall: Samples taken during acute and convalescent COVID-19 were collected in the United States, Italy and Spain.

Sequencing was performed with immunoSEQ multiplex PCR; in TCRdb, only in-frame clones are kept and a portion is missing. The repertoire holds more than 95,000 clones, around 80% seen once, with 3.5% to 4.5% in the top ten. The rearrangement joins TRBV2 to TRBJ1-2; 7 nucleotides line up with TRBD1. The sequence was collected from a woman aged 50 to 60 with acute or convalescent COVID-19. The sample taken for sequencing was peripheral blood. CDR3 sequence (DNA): TGTGCCAGCAGGATGACAGGGAAGGATGGCTACACCTTC. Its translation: CASRMTGKDGYTF.